This TCR beta chain was observed in a study of cytomegalovirus exposure and HLA in healthy donors. This clone was counted at least ten times. Amplification used 60 Vbeta primers and 13 Jbeta primers. The table came from immunoSEQ multiplex PCR; TCRdb's copy has only in-frame clones and leaves some out. The sample lists around 99,000 clones, more than 65% seen once, with about 2.2% in the top ten. The CDR3 sequence is 11 residues long. The V and J ends lost 3 bases and 6 bases respectively, with 9 bases between them. Germline CDR1 is DFQATT and CDR2 is SNEGSKA (reference sequence). This chain links TRBV20-1 with TRBJ2-7; no clear D gene. The TCR originated in a man younger than 40 in good health and CMV-seronegative. The sequenced sample consisted of PBMCs. CDR3 nucleotides: TGCAGTGCTAGCCCCCAGATCGAGCAGTACTTC. This codes for CSASPQIEQYF.